Sequencing of this TCR beta chain was carried out in a study of T-cell reconstitution after alpha-beta-depleted transplantation in children (TCRdb year 2016). A note on the overall study: Using TCR repertoire profiling, the study followed T-cell immune reconstitution in a quantitative way in children after TCRalphabeta/CD19-depleted allogeneic hematopoietic cell transplantation.

Points the paper makes about the study in general: Apparently early alphabetaT-cell count recovery about two months after transplant reportedly relied on only several hundred rapidly expanded clones derived from non-depleted graft cells. In some patients, the high TCRbeta diversity seen at day 60 was put down to recipient T cells and intrathymic progenitors that had survived conditioning. Over the following months the frequencies of hyperexpanded clones went down, and after one year T-cell counts and TCRbeta diversity were mostly credited to newly produced T cells.

Receptor amplification or capture employed PCR. TCRdb names Illumina HiSeq 2500 as the instrument used. To normalize quantification of the TCRbeta repertoire, the TCR libraries were built with molecular barcoding that relied on unique molecular identifiers. The raw public reads went through TCRdb reprocessing: fastp at Q25, MiXCR clone calling, in-frame beta chains kept. Entries are consolidated by CDR3 protein sequence, retaining the most common genes and DNA. A total of around 100,000 distinct CDR3 sequences appear in this sample, under 13% of them only once. The leading ten clones occupy under 35% of the sample. This clonotype has just a few counts. Which antigen it targets is not known. There are no base qualities to consult, and no much larger clone falls within one base. The treatment or condition label on this specimen signifies: allogeneic hematopoietic cell transplantation with graft depleted of TCRalphabeta T cells and CD19 B cells. TCRalphabeta/CD19-depleted allogeneic hematopoietic cell grafts were given to the transplant recipients, all of whom were children.

As encoded in the germline V gene (reference sequence), CDR1 is SEHNR while CDR2 is FQNEAQ. Counted from cysteine to phenylalanine, this CDR3 has 15 amino acids. Of all the DNA, just the CDR3 is kept, 45 bases in frame from base 1. V is pruned by 4 bases and J by 7 bases, leaving 10 bases of the junction without a gene match. In this chain, TRBV7-9 is recombined with TRBJ2-7, with TRBD1 identical over 10 junction bases. The sequences come from PBMCs, collected before TCRalphabeta/CD19-depleted stem cell transplant. This TCR came from a boy younger than 10 with acute lymphoblastic leukemia, due to receive a stem cell transplant. CDR3 reads: CASSSRQGAREEQYF. The DNA sequence reads TGTGCCAGCAGCTCCCGACAGGGGGCGCGGGAAGAGCAGTACTTC.